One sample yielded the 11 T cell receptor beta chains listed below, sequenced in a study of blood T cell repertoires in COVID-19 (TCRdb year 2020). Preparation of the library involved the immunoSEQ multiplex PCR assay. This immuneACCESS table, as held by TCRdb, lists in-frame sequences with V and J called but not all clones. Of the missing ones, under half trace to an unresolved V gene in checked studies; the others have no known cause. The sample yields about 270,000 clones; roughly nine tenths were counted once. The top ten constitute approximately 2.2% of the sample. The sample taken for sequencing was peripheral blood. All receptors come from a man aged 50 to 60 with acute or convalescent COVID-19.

The CDR3 spells CASSNRPSGGRNNEQFF. The CDR3 coding sequence is TGTGCCAGTAGTAACCGACCTAGCGGGGGTAGGAACAATGAGCAGTTCTTC. The genes are TRBV19 and TRBJ2-1; 10 bases are shared with TRBD2. CDR3 length: 17 residues. Germline lookup yields CDR1 LNHDA and CDR2 SQIVND (reference sequence). V dropped 4 bases and J dropped 5; count of bases not matched to a gene: 11.

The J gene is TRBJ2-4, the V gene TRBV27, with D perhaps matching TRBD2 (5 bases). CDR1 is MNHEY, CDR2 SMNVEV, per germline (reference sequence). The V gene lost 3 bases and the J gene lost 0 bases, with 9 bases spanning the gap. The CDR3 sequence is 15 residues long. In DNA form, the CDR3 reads TGTGCCAGCAGTTTTAGCGAAAAAGCCAAAAACATTCAGTACTTC. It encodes CASSFSEKAKNIQYF.

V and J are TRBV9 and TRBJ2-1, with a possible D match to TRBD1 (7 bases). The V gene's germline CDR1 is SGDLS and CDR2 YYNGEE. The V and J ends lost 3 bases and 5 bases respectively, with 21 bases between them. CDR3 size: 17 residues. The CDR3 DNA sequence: TGTGCCAGCAGCGCACCGAGGGAGGACAGGTCAAACAATGAGCAGTTCTTC. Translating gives CASSAPREDRSNNEQFF.

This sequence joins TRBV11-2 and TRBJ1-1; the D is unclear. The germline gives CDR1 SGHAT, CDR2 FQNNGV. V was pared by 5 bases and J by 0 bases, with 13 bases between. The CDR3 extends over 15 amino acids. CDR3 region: CASSPSGRLNTEAFF. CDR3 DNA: TGTGCCAGCAGCCCATCCGGGAGATTGAACACTGAAGCTTTCTTT.

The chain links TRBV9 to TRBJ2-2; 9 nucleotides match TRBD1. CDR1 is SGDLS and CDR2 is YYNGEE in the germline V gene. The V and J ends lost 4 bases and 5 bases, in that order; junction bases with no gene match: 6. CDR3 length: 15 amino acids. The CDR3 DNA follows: TGTGCCAGCAGCCCCGGGACAGGGAGGACCGGGGAGCTGTTTTTT. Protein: CASSPGTGRTGELFF.

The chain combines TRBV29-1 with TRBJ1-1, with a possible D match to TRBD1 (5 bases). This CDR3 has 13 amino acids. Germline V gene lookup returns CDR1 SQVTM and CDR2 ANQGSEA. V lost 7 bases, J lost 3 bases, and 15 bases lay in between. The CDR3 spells CSAHRGEHTEAFF. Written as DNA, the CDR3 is TGCAGCGCCCACCGGGGGGAACACACTGAAGCTTTCTTT.

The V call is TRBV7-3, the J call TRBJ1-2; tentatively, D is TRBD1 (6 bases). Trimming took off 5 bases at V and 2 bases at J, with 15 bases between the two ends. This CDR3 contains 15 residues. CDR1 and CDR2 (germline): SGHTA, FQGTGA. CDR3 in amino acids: CASSPRGQGNYGYTF. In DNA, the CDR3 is TGTGCCAGCAGCCCTAGGGGTCAGGGGAACTATGGCTACACCTTC. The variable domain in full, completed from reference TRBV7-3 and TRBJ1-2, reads GAGVSQTPSNKVTEKGKYVELRCDPISGHTALYWYRQSLGQGPEFLIYFQGTGAADDSGLPNDRFFAVRPEGSVSTLKIQRTERGDSAVYLCASSPRGQGNYGYTFGSGTRLTVV.

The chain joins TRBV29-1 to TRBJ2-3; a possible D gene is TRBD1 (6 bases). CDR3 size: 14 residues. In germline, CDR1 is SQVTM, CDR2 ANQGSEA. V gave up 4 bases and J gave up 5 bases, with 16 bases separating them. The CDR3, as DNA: TGCAGCGTTGGGTGGGGGCTTGCGGAAGATACGCAGTATTTT. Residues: CSVGWGLAEDTQYF.

CDR3 protein: CAISRLDSAYEQYF. The CDR3 nucleotides read TGTGCCATCAGTAGGTTGGACAGTGCCTACGAGCAGTACTTC. This chain joins TRBV10-3 and TRBJ2-7; TRBD1 is a possible D gene (6 bases). The ends were cut back, 5 bases at V and 2 bases at J, with 13 bases in the middle. The CDR3 length is 14 residues. CDR1 is ENHRY and CDR2 is SYGVKD in the germline V gene.

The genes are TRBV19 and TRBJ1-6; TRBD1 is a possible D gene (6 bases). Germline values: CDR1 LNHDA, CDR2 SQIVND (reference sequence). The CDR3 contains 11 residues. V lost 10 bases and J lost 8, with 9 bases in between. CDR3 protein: CATGTYSPLHF. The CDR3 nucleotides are TGTGCCACCGGGACATATTCACCCCTCCACTTT.

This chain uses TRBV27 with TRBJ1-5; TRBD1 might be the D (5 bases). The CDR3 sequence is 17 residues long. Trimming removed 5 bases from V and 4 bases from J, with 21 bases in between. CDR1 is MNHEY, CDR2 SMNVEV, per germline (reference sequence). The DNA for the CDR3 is TGTGCCAGCAGTCCCGGGGGGTGGGGGACTTTTAATCAGCCCCAGCATTTT. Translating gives CASSPGGWGTFNQPQHF.